This T cell receptor (beta chain) came from a study of T cells in Graves' hyperthyroidism and ophthalmopathy. V was pared by 2 bases and J by 1 base, with 11 bases between. This CDR3 is built from 15 residues. Germline CDR1 reads KGHDR; CDR2 reads SFDVKD. Amplification yielded TCR beta CDR3 regions, with RNA transcripts as the source. Initially, a first-round RT-PCR of the TCR CDR3 employed the HTBI primer set. TCRdb re-called the multiplex PCR reads with MiXCR, one entry per CDR3 protein. The repertoire has 550,000 to 800,000 distinct CDR3 sequences, about 16% of them found once; the top ten carry around 8.1%. Among the patients, aged 18 to 65, hyperthyroidism was newly diagnosed and had lasted under 2 months.

The sequence derives from a man aged 18 to 30 with Graves' hyperthyroidism. The sample consisted of blood. The chain couples TRBV24-1 to TRBJ2-7, with D possibly TRBD2 on 6 matching bases. CDR3 in amino acids: CATSDSRGASYEQYF. In nucleotides, the CDR3 is TGTGCCACCAGTGATTCCCGCGGGGCATCCTACGAGCAGTACTTC.